Each of the 11 T cell receptor beta chains below was sequenced from the same sample in a study of T cell responses to AZD1222 COVID-19 vaccine. Some clones are missing from TCRdb's copy, which holds only in-frame ones; the method was immunoSEQ multiplex PCR. The data show 150,000 to 200,000 clones, about 91% seen once. Sequencing was performed on peripheral blood, taken 28 days after the second AZD1222 dose. The receptors shown here come from an adult who received the AZD1222 COVID-19 vaccine.

The chain employs TRBV5-8 and TRBJ1-5; tentative D call: TRBD1 (6 bases). This CDR3 has 15 amino acids. Germline loops: CDR1 SGHTS, CDR2 YDEGEE. Between the trimmed V and J ends, which lost 3 bases and 3 bases, there was a span of 13 bases. The CDR3 sequence is CASSSWTVSNQPQHF. As DNA, the CDR3 is TGTGCCAGCAGCTCCTGGACAGTCTCCAATCAGCCCCAGCATTTT.

V usage is TRBV3-1 (or the pseudogene TRBV3-2) and J usage is TRBJ1-1, with D perhaps matching TRBD1 (5 bases). The CDR3 consists of 16 residues. V lost 0 bases and J lost 5, with 16 bases in between. Germline values: CDR1 LGHDT, CDR2 YNNKEL (reference sequence). The CDR3 region is CASSQDKRGWRTEAFF. The CDR3, as DNA: TGTGCCAGCAGCCAAGATAAACGGGGGTGGCGGACTGAAGCTTTCTTT.

V and J are TRBV2 and TRBJ1-1; no definite D call. Germline CDR1 SNHLY, CDR2 FYNNEI. The CDR3 has 14 residues. The germline V and J ends were trimmed by 2 bases and 6 bases, with 13 bases remaining between them. The CDR3 region is CASSERVGDAEAFF. CDR3 sequence (DNA): TGTGCCAGCAGTGAAAGGGTAGGAGACGCTGAAGCTTTCTTT.

The gene calls are TRBV12-3 or TRBV12-4 and TRBJ1-6; no clear D. The CDR3 is made up of 13 amino acids. Trimming left V 6 bases short and J 13 bases short, with 16 bases between. For the CDR3, the DNA is TGTGCCAGCAGCCTTGGACCAATTGGCCCCCTCCACTTT. This codes for CASSLGPIGPLHF.

This clone is a singleton in its sample. V is TRBV5-5 and J is TRBJ1-4; D is possibly TRBD1 (6 bases). In germline, CDR1 is SGHKS, CDR2 YYEKEE (reference sequence). The CDR3 runs to 15 residues. V lost 0 bases and J lost 0, with 6 bases in between. The CDR3 loop reads CASSLEGATNEKLFF. CDR3 nucleotide sequence: TGTGCCAGCAGCTTGGAGGGGGCAACTAATGAAAAACTGTTTTTT.

The chain has TRBV3-1 (or the pseudogene TRBV3-2) and TRBJ2-6; 7 nucleotides agree with TRBD1. Germline V lookup: CDR1 LGHDT, CDR2 YNNKEL (reference sequence). This CDR3 region has 20 residues. J gave up 0 bases and V 0 bases, and 11 bases lay outside the gene matches. The CDR3 protein is CASSQDNGAGGTSGANVLTF. CDR3 DNA sequence: TGTGCCAGCAGCCAAGATAACGGAGCAGGGGGTACCTCTGGGGCCAACGTCCTGACTTTC.

As to this clone: The sample holds other DNA sequences that translate to the same CDR3. V and J are TRBV5-6 and TRBJ2-7; no reliable D call. Trimming left V 0 bases short and J 6 bases short, with 4 bases between. This CDR3 comprises 11 residues. Germline loops: CDR1 SGHDT, CDR2 YYEEEE. Here the CDR3 reads CASSLGGEQYF. For the CDR3, the DNA is TGTGCCAGCAGCTTGGGAGGCGAGCAGTACTTC.

The chain is built from TRBV5-1 and TRBJ1-2; D ambiguous. Germline V gives CDR1 SGHRS, CDR2 YFSETQ. Trimming stripped 0 bases from V and 6 bases from J, with 12 bases between. This CDR3 is 14 amino acids long. The chain's CDR3 is CASSLAIQSNGYTF. Here the CDR3 DNA reads TGCGCCAGCAGCTTGGCGATCCAGTCTAATGGCTACACCTTC.

V is TRBV9 and J is TRBJ1-6; maybe TRBD1 (6 bases). The CDR3 sequence is 14 residues long. Germline assignment: CDR1 SGDLS and CDR2 YYNGEE. Deletions cut 4 bases from V and 7 bases from J, with 12 bases between. The CDR3 bases are TGTGCCAGCAGCCGTACAGGGAGCAATTCACCCCTCCACTTT. Residues: CASSRTGSNSPLHF. The whole variable domain, filled in from reference TRBV9 and TRBJ1-6, reads DSGVTQTPKHLITATGQRVTLRCSPRSGDLSVYWYQQSLDQGLQFLIQYYNGEERAKGNILERFSAQQFPDLHSELNLSSLELGDSALYFCASSRTGSNSPLHFGNGTRLTVT.

This clone was seen once. The V gene is TRBV7-3, the J gene TRBJ2-1; TRBD2 matches 10 bases. This CDR3 region has 16 residues. The germline V gene has CDR1 SGHTA and CDR2 FQGTGA. J gave up 2 bases and V 1 base, and 2 bases lay outside the gene matches. CDR3: CASSLKTSGAYNEQFF. The CDR3 DNA reads TGTGCCAGCAGCTTAAAAACTAGCGGGGCCTACAATGAGCAGTTCTTC.

The genes are TRBV7-9 and TRBJ1-2; TRBD1 might be the D (6 bases). This CDR3 comprises 12 residues. The germline CDR1 and CDR2 sequences are SEHNR and FQNEAQ (reference sequence). V gave up 6 bases and J gave up 8 bases, with 13 bases separating them. The CDR3 bases are TGTGCCAGCAGTACACAGGGTCGAGGCTACACCTTC. Its protein is CASSTQGRGYTF. Full variable domain (remainder filled in from reference TRBV7-9 and TRBJ1-2): DTGVSQNPRHKITKRGQNVTFRCDPISEHNRLYWYRQTLGQGPEFLTYFQNEAQLEKSRLLSDRFSAERPKGSFSTLEIQRTEQGDSAMYLCASSTQGRGYTFGSGTRLTVV.